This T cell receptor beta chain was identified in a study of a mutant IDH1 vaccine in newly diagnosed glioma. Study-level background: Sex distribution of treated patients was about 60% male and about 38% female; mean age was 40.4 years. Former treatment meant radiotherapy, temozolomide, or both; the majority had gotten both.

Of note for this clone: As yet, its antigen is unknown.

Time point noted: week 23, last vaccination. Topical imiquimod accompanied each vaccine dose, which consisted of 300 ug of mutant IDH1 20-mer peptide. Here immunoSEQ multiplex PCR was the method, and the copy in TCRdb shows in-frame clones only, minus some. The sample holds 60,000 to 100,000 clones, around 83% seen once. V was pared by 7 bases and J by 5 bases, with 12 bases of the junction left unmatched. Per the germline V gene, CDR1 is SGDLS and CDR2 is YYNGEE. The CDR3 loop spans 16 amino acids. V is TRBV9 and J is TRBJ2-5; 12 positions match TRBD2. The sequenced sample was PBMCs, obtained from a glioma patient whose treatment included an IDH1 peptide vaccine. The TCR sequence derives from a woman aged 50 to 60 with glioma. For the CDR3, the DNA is TGTGCCAGCGGGGAGTCTAGCGGGAGGGCCTGGGAGACCCAGTACTTC. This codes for CASGESSGRAWETQYF.